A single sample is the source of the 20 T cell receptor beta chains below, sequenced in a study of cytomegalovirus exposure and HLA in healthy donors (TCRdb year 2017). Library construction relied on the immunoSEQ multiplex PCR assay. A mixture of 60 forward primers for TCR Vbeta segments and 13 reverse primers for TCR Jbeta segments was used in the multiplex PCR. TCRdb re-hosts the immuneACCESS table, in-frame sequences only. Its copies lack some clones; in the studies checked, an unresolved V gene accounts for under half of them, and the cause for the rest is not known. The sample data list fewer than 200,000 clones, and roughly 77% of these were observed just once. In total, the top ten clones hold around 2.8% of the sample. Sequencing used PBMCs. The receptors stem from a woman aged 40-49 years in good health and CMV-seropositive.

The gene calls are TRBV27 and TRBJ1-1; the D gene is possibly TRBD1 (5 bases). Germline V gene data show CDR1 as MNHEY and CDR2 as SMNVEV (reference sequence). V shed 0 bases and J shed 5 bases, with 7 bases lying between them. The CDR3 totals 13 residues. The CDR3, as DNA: TGTGCCAGCAGTTTATCGGGGGGTACTGAAGCTTTCTTT. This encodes CASSLSGGTEAFF.

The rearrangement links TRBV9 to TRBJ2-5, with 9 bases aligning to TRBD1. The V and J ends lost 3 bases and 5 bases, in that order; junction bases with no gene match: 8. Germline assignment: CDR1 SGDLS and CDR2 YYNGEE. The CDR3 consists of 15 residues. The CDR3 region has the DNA TGTGCCAGCAGCGCCACCGGGACAGGGAAGGAGACCCAGTACTTC. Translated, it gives CASSATGTGKETQYF.

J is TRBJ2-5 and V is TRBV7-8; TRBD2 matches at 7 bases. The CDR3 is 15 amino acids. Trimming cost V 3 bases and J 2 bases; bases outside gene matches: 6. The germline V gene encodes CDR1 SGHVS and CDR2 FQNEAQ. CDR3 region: CASSFGLGLQETQYF. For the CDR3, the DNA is TGTGCCAGCAGCTTCGGACTAGGGTTGCAAGAGACCCAGTACTTC.

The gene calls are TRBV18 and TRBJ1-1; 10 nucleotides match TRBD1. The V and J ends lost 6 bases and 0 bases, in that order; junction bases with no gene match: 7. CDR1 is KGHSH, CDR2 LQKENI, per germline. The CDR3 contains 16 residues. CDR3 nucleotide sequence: TGTGCCAGCTCGCCCGGGACAGGGGCAATGAACACTGAAGCTTTCTTT. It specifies CASSPGTGAMNTEAFF.

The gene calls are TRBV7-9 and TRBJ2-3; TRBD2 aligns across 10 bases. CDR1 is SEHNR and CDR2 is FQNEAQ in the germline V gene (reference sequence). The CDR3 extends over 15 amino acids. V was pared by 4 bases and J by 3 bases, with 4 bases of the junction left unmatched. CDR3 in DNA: TGTGCCAGCAGCTCGGGACTAGCGAGTACAGATACGCAGTATTTT. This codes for CASSSGLASTDTQYF.

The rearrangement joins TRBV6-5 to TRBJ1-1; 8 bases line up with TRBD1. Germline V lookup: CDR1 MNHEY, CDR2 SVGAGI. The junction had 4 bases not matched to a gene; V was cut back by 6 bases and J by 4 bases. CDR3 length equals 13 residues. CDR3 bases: TGTGCCAGCAGCTTTGACAGGGGCACTGAAGCTTTCTTT. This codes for CASSFDRGTEAFF.

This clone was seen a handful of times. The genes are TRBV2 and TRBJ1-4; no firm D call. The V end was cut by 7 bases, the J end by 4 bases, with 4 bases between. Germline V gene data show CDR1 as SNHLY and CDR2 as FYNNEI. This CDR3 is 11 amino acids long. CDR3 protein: CASTSNEKLFF. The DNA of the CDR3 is TGTGCCAGCACTAGTAATGAAAAACTGTTTTTT.

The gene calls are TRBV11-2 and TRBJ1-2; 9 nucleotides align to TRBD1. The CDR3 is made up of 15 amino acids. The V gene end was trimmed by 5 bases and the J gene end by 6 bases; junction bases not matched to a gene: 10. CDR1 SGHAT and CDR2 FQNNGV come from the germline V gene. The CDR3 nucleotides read TGTGCCAGCAGCCCCCGCCGGGACAGGGCGGATGGCTACACCTTC. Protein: CASSPRRDRADGYTF.

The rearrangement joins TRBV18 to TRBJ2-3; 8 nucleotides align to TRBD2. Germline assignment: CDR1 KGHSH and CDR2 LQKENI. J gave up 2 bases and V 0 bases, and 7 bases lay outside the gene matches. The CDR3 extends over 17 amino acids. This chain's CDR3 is CASSPPKAGVATDTQYF. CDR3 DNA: TGTGCCAGCTCACCACCTAAAGCGGGGGTCGCCACAGATACGCAGTATTTT.

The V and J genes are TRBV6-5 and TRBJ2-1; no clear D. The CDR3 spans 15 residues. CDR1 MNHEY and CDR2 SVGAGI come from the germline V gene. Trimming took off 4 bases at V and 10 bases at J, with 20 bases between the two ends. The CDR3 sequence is CASSSTGSQAGEQFF. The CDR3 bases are TGTGCCAGCAGTTCCACTGGGTCTCAGGCAGGAGAGCAGTTCTTC.

In DNA, the CDR3 is TGCGCCAGCAGCTTTAACACTCCGGGGGATACGCAGTATTTT. Its translation is CASSFNTPGDTQYF. The V and J genes are TRBV5-1 and TRBJ2-3; the D gene is possibly TRBD2 (5 bases). Germline V gene lookup returns CDR1 SGHRS and CDR2 YFSETQ. V shed 2 bases and J shed 6 bases, with 13 bases lying between them. CDR3 length: 14 residues.

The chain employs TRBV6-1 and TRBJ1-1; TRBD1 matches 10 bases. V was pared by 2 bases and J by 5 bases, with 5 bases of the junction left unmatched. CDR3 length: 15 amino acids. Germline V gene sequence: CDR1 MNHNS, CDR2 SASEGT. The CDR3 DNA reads TGTGCCAGCAGTGAAATATGGACAGGGGGAACTGAAGCTTTCTTT. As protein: CASSEIWTGGTEAFF.

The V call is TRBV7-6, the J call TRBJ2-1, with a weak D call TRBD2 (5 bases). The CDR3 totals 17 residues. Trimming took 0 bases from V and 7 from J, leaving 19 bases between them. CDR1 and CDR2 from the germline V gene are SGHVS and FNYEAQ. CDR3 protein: CASSLAEGRGFPNEQFF. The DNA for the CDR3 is TGTGCCAGCAGCTTAGCGGAAGGTCGGGGTTTCCCTAATGAGCAGTTCTTC.

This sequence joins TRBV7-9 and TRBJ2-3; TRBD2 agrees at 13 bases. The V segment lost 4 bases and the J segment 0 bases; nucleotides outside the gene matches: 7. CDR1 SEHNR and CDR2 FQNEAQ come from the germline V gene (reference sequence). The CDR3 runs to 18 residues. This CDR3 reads CASSSRGLAGLSTDTQYF. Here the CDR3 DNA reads TGTGCCAGCAGCTCGAGGGGACTAGCGGGGCTAAGCACAGATACGCAGTATTTT.

In nucleotides, the CDR3 is TGTGCCAGCAGCGGCTATAGCACCGGGGAGCTGTTTTTT. Its translation: CASSGYSTGELFF. V is TRBV9 and J is TRBJ2-2; D unresolved. CDR1 and CDR2 from the germline V gene are SGDLS and YYNGEE. Trimming took 3 bases from V and 4 from J, leaving 7 bases between them. This CDR3 has 13 amino acids.

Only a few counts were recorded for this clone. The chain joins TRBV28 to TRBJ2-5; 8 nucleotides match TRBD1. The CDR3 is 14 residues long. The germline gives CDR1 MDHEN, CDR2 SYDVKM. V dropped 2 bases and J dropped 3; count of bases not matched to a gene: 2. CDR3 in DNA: TGTGCCAGCAGTTTACCAGGGGGCGAAGAGACCCAGTACTTC. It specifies CASSLPGGEETQYF.

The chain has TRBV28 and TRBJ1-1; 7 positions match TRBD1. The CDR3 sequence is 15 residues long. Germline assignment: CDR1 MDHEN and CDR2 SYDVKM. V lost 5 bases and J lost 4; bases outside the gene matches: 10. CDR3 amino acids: CASSLPLTGSTEAFF. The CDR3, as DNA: TGTGCCAGCAGTCTACCCCTGACAGGGAGCACTGAAGCTTTCTTT.

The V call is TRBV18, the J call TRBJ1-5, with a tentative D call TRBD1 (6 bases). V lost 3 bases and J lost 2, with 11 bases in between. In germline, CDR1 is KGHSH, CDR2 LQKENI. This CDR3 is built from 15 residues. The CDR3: CASSPGGLGNQPQHF. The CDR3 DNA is TGTGCCAGCTCACCCGGGGGGCTTGGCAATCAGCCCCAGCATTTT.

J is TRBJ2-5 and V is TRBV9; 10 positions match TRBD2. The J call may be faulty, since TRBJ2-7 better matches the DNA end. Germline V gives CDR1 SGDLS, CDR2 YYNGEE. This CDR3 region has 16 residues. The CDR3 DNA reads TGTGCCAGCAGCGTAGGGGGAGCGGGAGGGTACTACGAGCAGTACTTC. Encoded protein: CASSVGGAGGYYEQYF.

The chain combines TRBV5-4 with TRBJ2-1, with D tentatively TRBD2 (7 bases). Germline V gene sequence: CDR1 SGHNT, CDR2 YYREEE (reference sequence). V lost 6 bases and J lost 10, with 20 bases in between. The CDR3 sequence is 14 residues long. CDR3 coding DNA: TGTGCCAGCACCAGGGGCGGGGGTACAAGGGAGCAGTTCTTC. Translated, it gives CASTRGGGTREQFF.